The sequence of this TCR beta chain was determined in a study of T cells in Graves' hyperthyroidism and ophthalmopathy. What was amplified from RNA transcripts were TCR beta CDR3 regions. A first-round RT-PCR of the TCR CDR3 used the HTBI primer set. TCRdb re-analysed the multiplex PCR reads in MiXCR, keeping a single row per CDR3 protein. The data hold 500,000 to 600,000 distinct CDR3 sequences, with 40% to 55% observed a single time. This clonotype has ten or more counts. Its antigen is undetermined. Broader study findings: Most thyroid clonotypes with frequency above 0.001 were detected in blood. Researchers report that a 13 V-J model separated ophthalmopathy from stable hyperthyroidism.

Lactation, pregnancy, other autoimmune disease or uncontrolled infection excluded patients. Trimming removed 4 bases at V and 0 bases at J, with 11 bases between. The CDR3 has 14 residues. The germline V gene has CDR1 SGDLS and CDR2 YYNGEE. Sequences were obtained from peripheral blood or thyroid tissue (not recorded which). This chain links TRBV9 with TRBJ2-7; D gene ambiguous. The TCR sequence derives from an adult woman with Graves' disease, either hyperthyroidism or ophthalmopathy (not recorded which). For the CDR3, the DNA is TGTGCCAGCAGCCCGCGACTTGCCTCCTACGAGCAGTACTTC. It codes for CASSPRLASYEQYF.